Each of the 27 T cell receptor beta chains below was sequenced from the same sample in a study of T cells in Graves' hyperthyroidism and ophthalmopathy (dated 2019 in TCRdb). Libraries were constructed by multiplex PCR. Sequencing instrument: Illumina HiSeq 2000. The TCR beta CDR3 regions were amplified from the RNA transcripts. For the first round of RT-PCR on the TCR CDR3, the HTBI primer set was used together with the Qiagen OneStep RT-PCR kit. TCRdb handled the public reads itself, with Q25 trimming in fastp and clone calling in MiXCR, and kept productive beta chains. Every CDR3 protein is listed once, alongside the most common genes and DNA of its rows. In this sample the table shows under 350,000 distinct CDR3 sequences, about 17% of which occur a single time. The ten largest account for around 58% of the sample. The sample consisted of blood. These receptors were obtained from a woman aged 55-70 years with Graves' ophthalmopathy.

This clonotype was observed a few times. The gene calls are TRBV5-1 and TRBJ2-2; D perhaps matches TRBD2 (5 bases). V dropped 1 base and J dropped 6 bases, with 13 bases sitting between them. CDR1 and CDR2 (germline): SGHRS, YFSETQ. The CDR3 consists of 15 residues. CDR3 in DNA: TGCGCCAGCAGCTTGTTTCGCGGGTCGTCCGGGGAGCTGTTTTTT. It encodes CASSLFRGSSGELFF.

V usage is TRBV6-2 or TRBV6-3 and J usage is TRBJ2-3; 10 bases agree with TRBD2. The CDR3 covers 15 residues. Germline V gene lookup returns CDR1 MNHEY and CDR2 SVGEGT. J lost 4 bases, V lost 3 bases, and 4 bases had no gene match. CDR3 DNA sequence: TGTGCCAGCAGTTATAGCGGGGGGAGCGCAGATACGCAGTATTTT. Residues: CASSYSGGSADTQYF.

The table lists this clonotype with many counts. This chain joins TRBV11-2 and TRBJ2-7; 11 nucleotides match TRBD2. The CDR3 spans 19 residues. V was pared by 5 bases and J by 3 bases, with 18 bases of the junction left unmatched. CDR1 and CDR2 (germline): SGHAT, FQNNGV. DNA of the CDR3: TGTGCCAGCAGCAATAACGCGGGGGTAGCGGGGGGGAGTGGCTACGAGCAGTACTTC. Its translation is CASSNNAGVAGGSGYEQYF. Full variable domain (missing parts from reference TRBV11-2 and TRBJ2-7): EAGVAQSPRYKIIEKRQSVAFWCNPISGHATLYWYQQILGQGPKLLIQFQNNGVVDDSQLPKDRFSAERLKGVDSTLKIQPAKLEDSAVYLCASSNNAGVAGGSGYEQYFGPGTRLTVT.

The chain combines TRBV20-1 with TRBJ1-4; D unresolved. This CDR3 is built from 14 residues. V was trimmed by 3 bases and J by 5 bases, leaving 13 bases between them. CDR1 is DFQATT and CDR2 is SNEGSKA in the germline V gene (reference sequence). The CDR3 nucleotides read TGCAGTGCTAGGGAACCCATACGGAATGAAAAACTGTTTTTT. Amino acids: CSAREPIRNEKLFF.

This clonotype was picked up a small number of times. The chain is built from TRBV4-3 and TRBJ2-1; D is ambiguous. V was shortened by 1 base and J by 5 bases, with 9 bases between the two germline ends. Germline values: CDR1 LGHNA, CDR2 YSLEER. The length of the CDR3 is 14 residues. The CDR3 loop reads CASSQVWEHNEQFF. CDR3 sequence (DNA): TGCGCCAGCAGCCAAGTTTGGGAACACAATGAGCAGTTCTTC.

Many counts were recorded for this clonotype. The chain has TRBV11-2 and TRBJ2-7, with 7 bases identical to TRBD2. With 1 base clipped from V and 4 bases from J, the junction kept 10 bases outside the gene matches. The CDR3 consists of 16 residues. The germline gives CDR1 SGHAT, CDR2 FQNNGV. The CDR3 DNA reads as TGTGCCAGCAGCTTAGTCGGTAGCGGGCCTAATTACGAGCAGTACTTC. Translated: CASSLVGSGPNYEQYF.

This clonotype was seen at least ten times. This sequence joins TRBV7-2 and TRBJ2-3, with D tentatively TRBD1 (6 bases). Germline CDR1 reads SGHTA; CDR2 reads FQGNSA. V was pared by 2 bases and J by 6 bases, with 9 bases between. The CDR3 totals 13 residues. CDR3 in DNA: TGTGCCAGCAGCTTAAGGGGGTCGGATACGCAGTATTTT. Amino acid sequence: CASSLRGSDTQYF.

To note about this clonotype: A read error is possible here, since a much larger clone lies one base away. The V and J genes are TRBV6-9 and TRBJ2-5; no reliable D call. V lost 6 bases to trimming and J lost 2 bases, with 10 bases between them. Germline V gene sequence: CDR1 MNHGY, CDR2 SVAAGI. This CDR3 region has 13 residues. CDR3 bases: TGTGCCAGCAGCTACATGCCGCAAGAGACCCAGTACTTC. Encoded protein: CASSYMPQETQYF.

This clonotype was recorded many times. The J gene is TRBJ2-1, the V gene TRBV7-9; 10 bases match TRBD1. CDR1 and CDR2 (germline): SEHNR, FQNEAQ (reference sequence). The CDR3 has 15 residues. V trimming: 5 bases; J trimming: 8 bases; junction bases outside the gene matches: 9. The CDR3 nucleotides read TGTGCCAGCAGCCCCATTGGGACAGGGGCCTATGAGCAGTTCTTC. Translation gives CASSPIGTGAYEQFF.

The V call is TRBV29-1, the J call TRBJ2-2; possible D gene TRBD1, 7 bases. CDR1 SQVTM and CDR2 ANQGSEA come from the germline V gene. The CDR3 sequence is 14 residues long. Trimming cost V 7 bases and J 5 bases, with 17 bases left between them. CDR3: CSALKAGGTGELFF. CDR3 nucleotides: TGCAGCGCCCTCAAGGCAGGGGGGACCGGGGAGCTGTTTTTT.

This clonotype was recorded at least ten times. The chain couples TRBV6-6 to TRBJ1-1; TRBD1 agrees at 12 bases. CDR1 and CDR2 (germline): MNHNY, SVGAGI (reference sequence). The CDR3 sequence is 15 residues long. J lost 2 bases, V lost 2 bases, and 0 bases had no gene match. The CDR3 loop reads CASSYGTGGNTEAFF. In DNA, the CDR3 is TGTGCCAGCAGTTACGGGACAGGGGGCAACACTGAAGCTTTCTTT.

This clonotype appeared many times. The CDR3 nucleotides read TGTGCCAGCAGCGCATGGACAGGGTCTTATAGCAATCAGCCCCAGCATTTT. Encoded protein: CASSAWTGSYSNQPQHF. The chain recombines TRBV7-9 with TRBJ1-5, with TRBD1 matching 8 bases. V lost 5 bases to trimming and J lost 0 bases; unmatched junction nucleotides: 9. The CDR3 extends over 17 amino acids. Looked up from germline, CDR1 is SEHNR and CDR2 is FQNEAQ (reference sequence).

This clonotype was counted at least ten times. The rearrangement links TRBV7-2 to TRBJ1-2; 7 nucleotides align to TRBD1. The CDR3 spans 16 residues. Germline CDR1 is SGHTA and CDR2 is FQGNSA. The ends lost 1 base at V and 4 bases at J; junction bases unmatched: 9. CDR3 in DNA: TGTGCCAGCAGCTTAGTTGGGCAGGGGGACATCTATGGCTACACCTTC. It yields the protein CASSLVGQGDIYGYTF. The complete variable domain, with remaining parts taken from reference TRBV7-2 and TRBJ1-2, reads GAGVSQSPSNKVTEKGKDVELRCDPISGHTALYWYRQSLGQGLEFLIYFQGNSAPDKSGLPSDRFSAERTGGSVSTLTIQRTQQEDSAVYLCASSLVGQGDIYGYTFGSGTRLTVV.

In this sample, this clonotype turned up many times. This rearrangement joins TRBV28 to TRBJ2-3; unclear D gene. Germline values: CDR1 MDHEN, CDR2 SYDVKM. V dropped 5 bases and J dropped 2 bases, with 8 bases sitting between them. This CDR3 spans 13 amino acids. The CDR3 DNA follows: TGTGCCAGCAGTACAGCTTACACAGATACGCAGTATTTT. Its translation is CASSTAYTDTQYF.

This clonotype has at least ten counts. The gene calls are TRBV5-1 and TRBJ2-1; 10 bases fit TRBD2. V was pared by 1 base and J by 7 bases, with 5 bases of the junction left unmatched. Germline V gene lookup returns CDR1 SGHRS and CDR2 YFSETQ. The CDR3 extends over 15 amino acids. This CDR3 is CASSLRLAGGNEQFF. The CDR3 DNA reads as TGCGCCAGCAGCTTGAGACTAGCGGGCGGGAATGAGCAGTTCTTC.

This clonotype was seen many times. DNA for the CDR3: TGCAGTGCCAGCAGGCGGAACACTGAAGCTTTCTTT. This sequence encodes CSASRRNTEAFF. This chain joins TRBV20-1 and TRBJ1-1; no firm D call. V shed 6 bases and J shed 1 base, with 9 bases lying between them. This CDR3 is 12 amino acids long. Germline loops: CDR1 DFQATT, CDR2 SNEGSKA (reference sequence).

This clonotype was seen repeatedly, ten times or more. The V gene is TRBV7-2, the J gene TRBJ2-3; tentatively, D is TRBD1 or TRBD2 (5 bases each). The germline V and J ends were trimmed by 11 bases and 2 bases, with 26 bases remaining between them. The V gene's germline CDR1 is SGHTA and CDR2 FQGNSA. The CDR3 runs 17 residues. The CDR3 loop reads CAQTAFGGHTDTDTQYF. In DNA form, the CDR3 reads TGTGCCCAAACTGCTTTTGGGGGTCACACCGACACAGATACGCAGTATTTT. Full variable domain (missing parts from reference TRBV7-2 and TRBJ2-3): GAGVSQSPSNKVTEKGKDVELRCDPISGHTALYWYRQSLGQGLEFLIYFQGNSAPDKSGLPSDRFSAERTGGSVSTLTIQRTQQEDSAVYLCAQTAFGGHTDTDTQYFGPGTRLTVL.

This clonotype was observed a few times. The V call is TRBV24-1, the J call TRBJ2-3; 8 bases fit TRBD2. Germline V gives CDR1 KGHDR, CDR2 SFDVKD. V shed 2 bases, J shed 4 bases, and the junction held 7 bases outside the gene matches. The CDR3 is 16 residues long. The CDR3 coding sequence is TGTGCCACCAGTGATTCCTCCGGGAGGGCCGCAGATACGCAGTATTTT. Translating gives CATSDSSGRAADTQYF.

The CDR3 nucleotides read TGCAGTGCTAGATTCACGAGCTCTGGAAACACCATATATTTT. This codes for CSARFTSSGNTIYF. V is TRBV20-1 and J is TRBJ1-3; no definite D call. The CDR3 is 14 amino acids. CDR1 and CDR2 (germline): DFQATT, SNEGSKA (reference sequence). V lost 2 bases, J lost 0 bases, and 8 bases lay in between.

Ten or more counts support this clonotype. The chain is built from TRBV5-5 and TRBJ1-2; 10 nucleotides match TRBD1. This CDR3 has 14 amino acids. Losses at the gene ends were 4 bases for V and 7 bases for J; bases not matched to a gene: 7. Germline CDR1 reads SGHKS; CDR2 reads YYEKEE (reference sequence). DNA for the CDR3: TGTGCCAGCAGCGTGACAGGGGGCGCAGTTGGCTACACCTTC. Its translation is CASSVTGGAVGYTF.

This clonotype has a count of ten or more. The chain links TRBV2 to TRBJ2-2; D call uncertain. Germline CDR1 SNHLY, CDR2 FYNNEI. Trimming stripped 4 bases from V and 5 bases from J, with 8 bases between. The CDR3 has 13 residues. The DNA of the CDR3 is TGTGCCAGCAGTGGGTCAGGTACCGGGGAGCTGTTTTTT. Translation: CASSGSGTGELFF.

This clonotype was observed at least ten times. The V gene is TRBV28, the J gene TRBJ1-1; maybe TRBD1 (5 bases). Germline V gives CDR1 MDHEN, CDR2 SYDVKM. The CDR3 runs to 14 residues. V was trimmed by 7 bases and J by 6 bases, leaving 18 bases between them. CDR3 loop: CASTAPVRGAEAFF. CDR3 in DNA: TGTGCCAGCACCGCACCGGTGCGGGGCGCTGAAGCTTTCTTT.

Worth noting for this clonotype: One end of the junction does not line up with germline, which may come from a read error. This rearrangement joins TRBV7-2 to TRBJ2-6; the match to TRBD1 covers 7 bases. CDR3 length: 18 residues. The germline CDR1 and CDR2 sequences are SGHTA and FQGNSA. The CDR3 coding sequence is TGCGCCAGCAGCCAAGATGGGGGACAGACAACTGGGGCCAACGTCCTGACTTTC. Protein sequence: CASSQDGGQTTGANVLTF.

The J gene is TRBJ2-4, the V gene TRBV11-2, with a tentative D call TRBD2 (6 bases). The CDR3 contains 15 residues. The V gene lost 4 bases and the J gene lost 1 base, with 11 bases spanning the gap. Germline CDR1 reads SGHAT; CDR2 reads FQNNGV. This CDR3 reads CASSSSGGAKNIQYF. The CDR3 DNA sequence: TGTGCCAGCAGCTCCAGTGGGGGGGCCAAAAACATTCAGTACTTC. Looking up the rest from reference TRBV11-2 and TRBJ2-4 gives the full variable domain: EAGVAQSPRYKIIEKRQSVAFWCNPISGHATLYWYQQILGQGPKLLIQFQNNGVVDDSQLPKDRFSAERLKGVDSTLKIQPAKLEDSAVYLCASSSSGGAKNIQYFGAGTRLSVL.

The chain combines TRBV9 with TRBJ2-1, with TRBD2 matching 9 bases. Per the germline V gene, CDR1 is SGDLS and CDR2 is YYNGEE. The length of the CDR3 is 18 residues. After removal of 0 bases from V and 2 bases from J, the junction contained 9 bases not matched to a gene. The CDR3 loop is CASSVERVGTSPYNEQFF. The CDR3 DNA sequence: TGTGCCAGCAGCGTAGAGAGGGTGGGGACTAGCCCCTACAATGAGCAGTTCTTC.

The gene calls are TRBV6-5 and TRBJ1-2; no clear D. CDR3 length: 15 residues. Per the germline V gene, CDR1 is MNHEY and CDR2 is SVGAGI. V lost 1 base to trimming and J lost 5 bases, with 14 bases between them. The CDR3: CASSYLARGVYGYTF. CDR3 in DNA: TGTGCCAGCAGTTACTTGGCCCGTGGGGTATATGGCTACACCTTC.

This clonotype was seen ten or more times. The chain has TRBV6-1 and TRBJ1-5; TRBD1 agrees at 10 bases. The germline V gene encodes CDR1 MNHNS and CDR2 SASEGT. V shed 3 bases and J 7 bases; nucleotides not matched to a gene: 6. CDR3 length: 15 residues. The CDR3 DNA reads as TGTGCCAGCAGTGAGGTCGGGACAGGGGTCCAGCCCCAGCATTTT. Its protein product is CASSEVGTGVQPQHF.